This T cell receptor (beta chain) was documented in a study of tumor-infiltrating lymphocytes in oesophageal squamous cell carcinoma. TCRdb fed the PCR reads into MiXCR, producing one record per CDR3 protein. The sample yields about 21,000 distinct CDR3 sequences, 40% to 45% seen once. This clonotype is categorized as medium-sized. This CDR3 comprises 16 residues. V shed 4 bases and J 0 bases; nucleotides not matched to a gene: 7. CDR1 is SGHVS and CDR2 is FQNEAQ in the germline V gene. Sequenced input: normal esophageal tissue next to the tumor. This clonotype originated in a male donor with esophageal squamous cell carcinoma. The rearrangement uses TRBV7-8 and TRBJ2-7; TRBD2 aligns across 9 bases. CDR3: CASSSPGLADSYEQYF. The CDR3 nucleotides are TGTGCCAGCAGCTCACCGGGACTAGCCGACTCCTACGAGCAGTACTTC.